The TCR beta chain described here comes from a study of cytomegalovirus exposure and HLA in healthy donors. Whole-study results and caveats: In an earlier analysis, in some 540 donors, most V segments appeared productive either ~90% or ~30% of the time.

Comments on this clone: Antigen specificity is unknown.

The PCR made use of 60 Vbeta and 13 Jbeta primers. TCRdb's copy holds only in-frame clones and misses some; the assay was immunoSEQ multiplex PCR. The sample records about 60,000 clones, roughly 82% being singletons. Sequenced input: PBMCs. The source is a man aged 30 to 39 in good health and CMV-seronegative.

In DNA form, the CDR3 reads TGTGCCAGCAGTGAATCTCTGGGCTTCTCCTACGAGCAGTACTTC. Translating gives CASSESLGFSYEQYF. The rearrangement uses TRBV25-1 and TRBJ2-7; D uncertain. The CDR3 extends over 15 amino acids. V was cut by 1 base and J by 0 bases, with 10 bases left in between. Germline V gene data show CDR1 as MGHDK and CDR2 as SYGVNS.